This paragraph reports one T cell receptor (beta chain). The antigen is not known. The CDR3 has 15 amino acids. V lost 6 bases to trimming and J lost 3 bases; unmatched junction nucleotides: 4. Germline values: CDR1 MDHEN, CDR2 SYDVKM. Sequencing was performed with immunoSEQ multiplex PCR; in TCRdb, only in-frame clones are kept and a portion is missing. The sample shows 99,000 or so clones, approximately 90% of them seen only once. The data were obtained in a study of T cell responses to AZD1222 COVID-19 vaccine. For the study at large: Both about-4-week and about-12-week second-dose recipients were combined. Study-wide findings and caveats: Reports indicate that nearly half of spike-specific TCRs are directed at unmutated variant regions. Two doses of AZD1222 preceded a rise in Spike-specific TCR breadth and depth. Most donors were white British, females outnumbered males, and clonal diversity was possibly underestimated.

The chain recombines TRBV28 with TRBJ1-6, with 8 bases lining up with TRBD1. This specimen consisted of peripheral blood, obtained on day 0 of AZD1222 vaccination. This clonotype was obtained from an adult in good health. The CDR3, as DNA: TGTGCCAGCAGAGGGACAGGCATCTATAATTCACCCCTCCACTTT. Its protein product is CASRGTGIYNSPLHF.